The following is a TCR beta chain sequence with its context. The sample is drawn from a study of T cell responses to AZD1222 COVID-19 vaccine. Germline V gene lookup returns CDR1 MGHRA and CDR2 YSYEKL. Trimming removed 5 bases at V and 4 bases at J, with 20 bases between. The CDR3 totals 16 residues. The repertoire was sequenced with immunoSEQ multiplex PCR; TCRdb's copy has only in-frame clones and lacks some. The sample holds 120,000 to 150,000 clones, less than 95% seen once. Specimen: peripheral blood, collected on day 0 of AZD1222 vaccination. J is TRBJ1-1 and V is TRBV4-1; D call uncertain. This clonotype was obtained from an adult in good health. CDR3 loop: CASSFYPGRHPTEAFF. The CDR3 nucleotides are TGCGCCAGCAGCTTCTATCCCGGAAGACACCCCACTGAAGCTTTCTTT.